Here is one T cell receptor (beta chain) with its context. The sample belongs to a study of T-cell reconstitution after alpha-beta-depleted transplantation in children. Germline CDR1 and CDR2: LNHNV and YYDKDF (reference sequence). The length of the CDR3 is 15 residues. The V and J ends lost 5 bases and 0 bases respectively, with 11 bases between them. This sample's TCRbeta library carried unique molecular identifier barcodes. TCRdb recomputed calls from the PCR reads with MiXCR, one row per CDR3 protein. The table lists some 640,000 distinct CDR3 sequences, about 15% of them singletons, with 0.8% to 1.1% in the top ten.

This chain connects TRBV15 to TRBJ2-1; D call uncertain. This receptor was taken from a human donor who donated a stem cell graft to a child with acute myeloid leukemia. Sequenced here: PBMCs from the stem cell graft donor, sampled from the stem cell graft. The DNA for the CDR3 is TGTGCCACCAGCGGGGTCCTAAGCTCCTACAATGAGCAGTTCTTC. Encoded protein: CATSGVLSSYNEQFF.